Described below is a single T cell receptor (beta chain) sequence and its context. What it recognizes is unknown. The time point here: newly diagnosed GD, antithyroid drugs for less than 3 months. PBMCs were the source of the RNA used for TCR sequencing. Under American Thyroid Association guidelines, Graves' disease was diagnosed. The data originate from a study of regulatory T cells in long-lasting Graves disease. Study-wide findings and caveats: Compared with new cases, persistent Graves' patients showed reduced TCR diversity.

The authors built TCR beta libraries using iRepertoire HTBI primers and Arm-PCR of CDR3 regions. TCRdb recomputed calls from the multiplex PCR reads with MiXCR, one row per CDR3 protein. Here the sample spans 350,000 to 550,000 distinct CDR3 sequences, about 16% being singletons. This sample was shared with a second study, whose subject was T cells in Graves' hyperthyroidism and ophthalmopathy. This second report adds: Most clonotypes expanded in thyroid above 0.001 were likewise present in blood.

The sample in question was peripheral blood mononuclear cells (PBMCs), obtained at new diagnosis, from a patient treated with antithyroid drugs. The origin of this receptor is a woman in her twenties or thirties with Graves disease.

Here the CDR3 DNA reads TGCGCCAGCAGCTTTACGGGAGGGTTCTACGACGAGCAGTACTTC. This translates into CASSFTGGFYDEQYF. The rearrangement joins TRBV5-1 to TRBJ2-7; 8 bases are shared with TRBD2. The CDR3 runs 15 residues. Trimming at V came to 2 bases and at J to 5 bases, leaving 9 bases not matched to a gene. The germline V gene has CDR1 SGHRS and CDR2 YFSETQ.